This TCR beta chain came from a study of blood T cell repertoires in COVID-19. Study at large: Samples taken during acute and convalescent COVID-19 were collected in the United States, Italy and Spain.

CDR3 length: 16 residues. Per the germline V gene, CDR1 is SNHLY and CDR2 is FYNNEI. Trimming took 2 bases from V and 0 from J, leaving 13 bases between them. Sequencing used immunoSEQ multiplex PCR; TCRdb keeps in-frame clones, though not all of them. The sample lists 250,000 to 400,000 clones; about nine tenths were seen once. The source of this sequence is a woman under 40 with COVID-19, enrolled during active disease. Sequenced material: peripheral blood. V and J are TRBV2 and TRBJ2-5; no reliable D call. DNA for the CDR3: TGTGCCAGCAGTGAATTGTGGCTCAGTGACCAAGAGACCCAGTACTTC. This sequence encodes CASSELWLSDQETQYF.